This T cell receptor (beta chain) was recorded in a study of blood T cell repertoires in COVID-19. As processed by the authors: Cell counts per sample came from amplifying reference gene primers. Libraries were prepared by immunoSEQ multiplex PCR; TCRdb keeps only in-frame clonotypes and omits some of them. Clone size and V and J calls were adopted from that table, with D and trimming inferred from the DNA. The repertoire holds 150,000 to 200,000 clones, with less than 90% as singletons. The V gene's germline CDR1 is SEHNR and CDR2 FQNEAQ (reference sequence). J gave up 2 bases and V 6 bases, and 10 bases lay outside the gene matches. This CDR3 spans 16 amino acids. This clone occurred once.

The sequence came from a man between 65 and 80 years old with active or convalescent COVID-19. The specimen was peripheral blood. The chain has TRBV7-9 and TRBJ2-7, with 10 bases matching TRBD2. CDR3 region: CASSSTLAGAPYEQYF. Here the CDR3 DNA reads TGTGCCAGCAGTTCGACCCTAGCGGGAGCTCCCTACGAGCAGTACTTC.